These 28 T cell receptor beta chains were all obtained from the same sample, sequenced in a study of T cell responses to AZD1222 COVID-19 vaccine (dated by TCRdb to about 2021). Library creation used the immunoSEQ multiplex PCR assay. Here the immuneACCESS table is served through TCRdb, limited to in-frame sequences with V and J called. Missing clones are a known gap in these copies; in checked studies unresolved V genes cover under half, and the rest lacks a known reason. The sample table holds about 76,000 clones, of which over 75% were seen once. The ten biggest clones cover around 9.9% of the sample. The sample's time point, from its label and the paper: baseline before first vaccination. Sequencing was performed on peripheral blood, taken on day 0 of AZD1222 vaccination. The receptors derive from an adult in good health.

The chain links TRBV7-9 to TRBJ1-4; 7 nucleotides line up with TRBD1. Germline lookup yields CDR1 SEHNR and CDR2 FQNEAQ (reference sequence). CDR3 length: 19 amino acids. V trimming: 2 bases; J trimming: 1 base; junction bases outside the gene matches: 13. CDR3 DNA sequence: TGTGCCAGCAGCTTACGACAGGGATCAGGGAGAGAAACTAATGAAAAACTGTTTTTT. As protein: CASSLRQGSGRETNEKLFF. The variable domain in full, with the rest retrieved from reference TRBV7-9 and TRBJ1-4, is DTGVSQNPRHKITKRGQNVTFRCDPISEHNRLYWYRQTLGQGPEFLTYFQNEAQLEKSRLLSDRFSAERPKGSFSTLEIQRTEQGDSAMYLCASSLRQGSGRETNEKLFFGSGTQLSVL.

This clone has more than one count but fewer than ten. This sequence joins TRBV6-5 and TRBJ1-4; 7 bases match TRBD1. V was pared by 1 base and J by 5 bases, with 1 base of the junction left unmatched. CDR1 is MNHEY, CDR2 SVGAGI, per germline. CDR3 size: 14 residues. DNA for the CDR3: TGTGCCAGCAGTTACTACAGGGGAAATGAAAAACTGTTTTTT. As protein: CASSYYRGNEKLFF.

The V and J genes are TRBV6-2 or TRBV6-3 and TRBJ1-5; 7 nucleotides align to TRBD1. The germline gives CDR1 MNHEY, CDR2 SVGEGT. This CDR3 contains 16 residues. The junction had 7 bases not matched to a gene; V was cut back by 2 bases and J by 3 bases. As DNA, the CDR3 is TGTGCCAGCAGTTACCCGGGGGACAGCTACAATCAGCCCCAGCATTTT. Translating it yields CASSYPGDSYNQPQHF.

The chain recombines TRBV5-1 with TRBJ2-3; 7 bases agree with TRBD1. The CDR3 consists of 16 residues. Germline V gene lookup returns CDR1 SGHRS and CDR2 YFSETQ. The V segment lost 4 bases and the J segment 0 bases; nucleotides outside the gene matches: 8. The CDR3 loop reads CASSLGQASSTDTQYF. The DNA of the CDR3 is TGCGCCAGCAGCCTCGGACAGGCCTCTAGCACAGATACGCAGTATTTT. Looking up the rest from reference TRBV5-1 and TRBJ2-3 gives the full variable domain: KAGVTQTPRYLIKTRGQQVTLSCSPISGHRSVSWYQQTPGQGLQFLFEYFSETQRNKGNFPGRFSGRQFSNSRSEMNVSTLELGDSALYLCASSLGQASSTDTQYFGPGTRLTVL.

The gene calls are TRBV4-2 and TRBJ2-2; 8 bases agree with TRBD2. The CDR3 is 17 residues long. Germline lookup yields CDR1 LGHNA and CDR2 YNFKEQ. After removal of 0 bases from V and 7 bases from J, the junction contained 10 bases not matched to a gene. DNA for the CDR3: TGTGCCAGCAGCCAAGATCTCAGCGGGGGCCGGGTCGGGGAGCTGTTTTTT. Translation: CASSQDLSGGRVGELFF.

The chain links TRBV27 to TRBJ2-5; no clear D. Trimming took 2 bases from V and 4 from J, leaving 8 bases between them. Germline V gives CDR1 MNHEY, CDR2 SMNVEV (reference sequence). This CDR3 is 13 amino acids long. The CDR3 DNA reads TGTGCCAGCAGTTTAAGGCCCCGAGAGACCCAGTACTTC. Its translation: CASSLRPRETQYF.

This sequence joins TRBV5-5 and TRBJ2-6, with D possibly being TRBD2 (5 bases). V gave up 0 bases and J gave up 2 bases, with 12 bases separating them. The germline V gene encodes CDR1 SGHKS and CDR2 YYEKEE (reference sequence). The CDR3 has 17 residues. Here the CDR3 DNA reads TGTGCCAGCAGCTTGGCCGGCCTAGCAGCTGGGGCCAACGTCCTGACTTTC. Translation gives CASSLAGLAAGANVLTF.

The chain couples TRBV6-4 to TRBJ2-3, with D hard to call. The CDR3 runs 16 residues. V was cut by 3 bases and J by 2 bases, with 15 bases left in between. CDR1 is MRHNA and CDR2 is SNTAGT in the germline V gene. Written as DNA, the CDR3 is TGTGCCAGCAGTGAGGTATGGGGATCCCTCACAGATACGCAGTATTTT. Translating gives CASSEVWGSLTDTQYF.

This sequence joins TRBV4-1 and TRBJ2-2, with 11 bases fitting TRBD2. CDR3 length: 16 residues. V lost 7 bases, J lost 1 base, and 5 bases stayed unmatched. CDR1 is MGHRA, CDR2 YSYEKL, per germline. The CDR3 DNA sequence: TGCGCCAGCACCCTTGGACTAGCGGGGAACACCGGGGAGCTGTTTTTT. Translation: CASTLGLAGNTGELFF.

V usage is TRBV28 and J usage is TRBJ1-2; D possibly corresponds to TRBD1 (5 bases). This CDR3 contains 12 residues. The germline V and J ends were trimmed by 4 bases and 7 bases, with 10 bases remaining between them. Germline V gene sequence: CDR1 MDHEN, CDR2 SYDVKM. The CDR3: CASSSGLSGYTF. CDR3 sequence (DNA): TGTGCCAGCAGTTCAGGGCTGTCTGGCTACACCTTC.

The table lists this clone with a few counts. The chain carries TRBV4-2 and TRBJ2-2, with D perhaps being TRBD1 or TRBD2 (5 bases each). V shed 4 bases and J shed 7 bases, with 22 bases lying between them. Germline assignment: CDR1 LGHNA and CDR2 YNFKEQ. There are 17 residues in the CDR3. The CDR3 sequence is CASSPPRLANGGGELFF. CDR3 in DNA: TGTGCCAGCAGCCCCCCCCGGCTAGCAAATGGGGGCGGGGAGCTGTTTTTT.

The CDR3 reads CASSQDWGGSTIYF. DNA of the CDR3: TGTGCCAGCAGCCAAGATTGGGGAGGGAGCACCATATATTTT. This chain joins TRBV3-1 (or the pseudogene TRBV3-2) and TRBJ1-3; D is undetermined. V was clipped by 0 bases and J by 9 bases, with 12 bases between them. This CDR3 contains 14 residues. Per germline, CDR1 LGHDT and CDR2 YNNKEL (reference sequence).

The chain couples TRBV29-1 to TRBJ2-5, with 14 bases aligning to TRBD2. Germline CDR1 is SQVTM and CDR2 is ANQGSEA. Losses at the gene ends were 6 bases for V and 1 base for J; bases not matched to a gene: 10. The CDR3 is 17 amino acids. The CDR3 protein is CSVTAGTSGRRQETQYF. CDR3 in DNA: TGCAGCGTCACGGCCGGGACTAGCGGGAGACGCCAAGAGACCCAGTACTTC.

The CDR3 reads CATRGQGADEQYF. Written as DNA, the CDR3 is TGTGCCACCCGCGGGCAGGGGGCTGACGAGCAGTACTTC. The chain employs TRBV19 and TRBJ2-7; 8 nucleotides match TRBD1. The germline gives CDR1 LNHDA, CDR2 SQIVND (reference sequence). The V and J ends lost 10 bases and 5 bases, in that order; junction bases with no gene match: 10. The CDR3 loop spans 13 amino acids.

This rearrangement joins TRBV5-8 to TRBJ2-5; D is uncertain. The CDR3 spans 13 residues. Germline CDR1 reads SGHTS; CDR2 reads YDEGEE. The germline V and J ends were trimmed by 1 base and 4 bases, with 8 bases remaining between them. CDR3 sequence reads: CASSLIRVETQYF. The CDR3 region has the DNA TGTGCCAGCAGCTTGATTAGGGTAGAGACCCAGTACTTC.

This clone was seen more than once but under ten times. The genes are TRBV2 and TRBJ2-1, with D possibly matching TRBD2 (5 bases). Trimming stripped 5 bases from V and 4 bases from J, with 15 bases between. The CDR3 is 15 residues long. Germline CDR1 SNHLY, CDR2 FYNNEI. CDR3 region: CASSREALPYNEQFF. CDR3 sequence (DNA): TGTGCCAGCAGTCGGGAAGCTTTACCTTACAATGAGCAGTTCTTC. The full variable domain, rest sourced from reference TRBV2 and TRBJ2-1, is EPEVTQTPSHQVTQMGQEVILRCVPISNHLYFYWYRQILGQKVEFLVSFYNNEISEKSEIFDDQFSVERPDGSNFTLKIRSTKLEDSAMYFCASSREALPYNEQFFGPGTRLTVL.

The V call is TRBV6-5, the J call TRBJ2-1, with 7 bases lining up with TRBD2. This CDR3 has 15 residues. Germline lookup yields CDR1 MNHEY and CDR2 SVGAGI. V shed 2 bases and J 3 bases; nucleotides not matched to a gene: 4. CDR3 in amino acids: CASSYPSGNYNEQFF. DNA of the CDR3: TGTGCCAGCAGTTACCCTAGCGGAAACTACAATGAGCAGTTCTTC.

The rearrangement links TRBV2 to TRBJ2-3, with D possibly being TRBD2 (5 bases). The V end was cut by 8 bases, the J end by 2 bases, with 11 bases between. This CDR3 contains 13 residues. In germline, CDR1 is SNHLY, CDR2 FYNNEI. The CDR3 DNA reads TGTGCCAGCGAGAGCGGCTTCACAGATACGCAGTATTTT. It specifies CASESGFTDTQYF.

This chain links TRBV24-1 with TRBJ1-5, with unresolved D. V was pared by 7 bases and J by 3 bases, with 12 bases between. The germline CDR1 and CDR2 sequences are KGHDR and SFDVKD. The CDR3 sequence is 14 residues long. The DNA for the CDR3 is TGTGCCACCAGAGACAAGGGCCCCAATCAGCCCCAGCATTTT. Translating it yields CATRDKGPNQPQHF.

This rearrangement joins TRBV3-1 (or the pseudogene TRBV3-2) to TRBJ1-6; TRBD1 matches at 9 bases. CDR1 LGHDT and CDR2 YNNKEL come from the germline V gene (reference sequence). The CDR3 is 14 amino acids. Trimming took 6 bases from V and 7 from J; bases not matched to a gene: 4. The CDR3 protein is CASRPDRGNSPLHF. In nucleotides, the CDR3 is TGTGCCAGCAGACCGGACAGGGGAAATTCACCCCTCCACTTT.

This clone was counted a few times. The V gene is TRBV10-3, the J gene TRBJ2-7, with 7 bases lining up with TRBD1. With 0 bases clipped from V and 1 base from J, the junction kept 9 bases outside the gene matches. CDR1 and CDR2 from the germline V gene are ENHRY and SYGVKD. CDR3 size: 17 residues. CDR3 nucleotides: TGTGCCATCAGTGAGTCCCCGCTGACAGGGAGATCCTACGAGCAGTACTTC. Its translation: CAISESPLTGRSYEQYF.

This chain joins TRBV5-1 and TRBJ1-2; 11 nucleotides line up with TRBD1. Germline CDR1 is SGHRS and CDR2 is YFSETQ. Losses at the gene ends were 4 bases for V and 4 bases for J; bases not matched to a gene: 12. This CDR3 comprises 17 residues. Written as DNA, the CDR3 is TGCGCCAGCAGCCCCCGAGGACAGGGGGCGTCCGGCTATGGCTACACCTTC. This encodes CASSPRGQGASGYGYTF. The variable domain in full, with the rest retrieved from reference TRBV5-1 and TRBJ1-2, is KAGVTQTPRYLIKTRGQQVTLSCSPISGHRSVSWYQQTPGQGLQFLFEYFSETQRNKGNFPGRFSGRQFSNSRSEMNVSTLELGDSALYLCASSPRGQGASGYGYTFGSGTRLTVV.

CDR3 bases: TGTGCCAGCAGCCAAGATTGGGGGAACATAGGGGATTCACCCCTCCACTTT. Its translation is CASSQDWGNIGDSPLHF. The J gene is TRBJ1-6, the V gene TRBV3-1 (or the pseudogene TRBV3-2); perhaps TRBD1 as D (5 bases). Germline CDR1 reads LGHDT; CDR2 reads YNNKEL (reference sequence). This CDR3 has 17 residues. V dropped 0 bases and J dropped 8 bases, with 17 bases sitting between them.

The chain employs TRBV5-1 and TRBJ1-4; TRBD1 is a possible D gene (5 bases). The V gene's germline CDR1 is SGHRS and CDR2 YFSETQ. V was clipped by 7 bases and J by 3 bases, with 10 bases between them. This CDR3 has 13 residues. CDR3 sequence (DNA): TGCGCCAGCCGACAGTTCTCTAATGAAAAACTGTTTTTT. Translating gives CASRQFSNEKLFF.

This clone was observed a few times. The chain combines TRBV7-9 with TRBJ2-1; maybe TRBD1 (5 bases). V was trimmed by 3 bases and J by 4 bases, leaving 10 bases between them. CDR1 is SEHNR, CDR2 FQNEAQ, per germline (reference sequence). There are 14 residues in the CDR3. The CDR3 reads CASSLGSGYNEQFF. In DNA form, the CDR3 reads TGTGCCAGCAGCTTGGGGTCAGGGTACAATGAGCAGTTCTTC.

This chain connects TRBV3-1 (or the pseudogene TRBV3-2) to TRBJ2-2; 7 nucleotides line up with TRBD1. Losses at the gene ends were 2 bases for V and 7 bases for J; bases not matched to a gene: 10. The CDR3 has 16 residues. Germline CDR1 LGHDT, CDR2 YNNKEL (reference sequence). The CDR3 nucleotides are TGTGCCAGCAGCCAACAGGGGGAGCAGCGAGGCGGGGAGCTGTTTTTT. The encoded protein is CASSQQGEQRGGELFF.

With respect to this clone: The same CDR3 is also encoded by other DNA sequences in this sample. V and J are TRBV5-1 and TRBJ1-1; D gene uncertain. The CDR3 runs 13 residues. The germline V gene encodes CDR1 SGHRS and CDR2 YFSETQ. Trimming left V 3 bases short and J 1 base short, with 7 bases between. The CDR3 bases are TGCGCCAGCAGCTCTGGACGGAACACTGAAGCTTTCTTT. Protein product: CASSSGRNTEAFF. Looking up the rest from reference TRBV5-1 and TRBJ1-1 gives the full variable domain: KAGVTQTPRYLIKTRGQQVTLSCSPISGHRSVSWYQQTPGQGLQFLFEYFSETQRNKGNFPGRFSGRQFSNSRSEMNVSTLELGDSALYLCASSSGRNTEAFFGQGTRLTVV.

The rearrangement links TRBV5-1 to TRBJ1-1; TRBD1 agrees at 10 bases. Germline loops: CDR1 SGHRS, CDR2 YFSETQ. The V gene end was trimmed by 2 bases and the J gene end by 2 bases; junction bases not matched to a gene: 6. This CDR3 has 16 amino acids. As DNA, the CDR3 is TGCGCCAGCAGCTTTGGTGGGACAGGGGTAAACACTGAAGCTTTCTTT. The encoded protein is CASSFGGTGVNTEAFF.